This T cell receptor (beta chain) appears in the sequencing data of a study of OX40 agonist ivuxolimab in advanced cancers. Study-wide findings and caveats: Clonal expansion by week 6 occurred in CD4+ and CD8+ blood T cells (at 0.1 to 3.0 mg/kg).

Data came from immunoSEQ multiplex PCR; TCRdb stores just in-frame clones and leaves some out. Among some 14,000 clones, roughly 82% were seen once, and the ten largest hold about 32%. From germline, CDR1 is SGHAT and CDR2 FQNNGV. The V end lost 2 bases, the J end lost 5 bases, and 16 bases lay between the germline ends. The CDR3 length is 15 residues. As to this clone: What it binds is unknown.

The chain is built from TRBV11-2 and TRBJ2-7; D possibly uses TRBD1 or TRBD2 (5 bases each). The specimen comprised CD4+ or CD8+ T cells sorted from blood, sampled in a trial of the OX40 agonist ivuxolimab. The clonotype was recovered from an adult with an advanced solid tumor such as melanoma, head and neck, liver or kidney cancer. Written as DNA, the CDR3 is TGTGCCAGCAGCTTACAGGGTCTAGCCGGGAACGAGCAGTACTTC. Protein product: CASSLQGLAGNEQYF.